This T cell receptor beta chain was documented in a study of cytomegalovirus exposure and HLA in healthy donors (dated by TCRdb to about 2017). For the study in its entirety: An earlier analysis of approximately 590 of the donors reported about 250 Gb of sequence data and more than 90 million unique TCR beta sequences from some 180 million T cells. Every repertoire in the discovery cohort had been generated on one and the same sequencing platform. In a later genetic analysis, genome-wide SNP genotypes for about 65% of the roughly 700 donors were used, and that subset was treated as a discovery cohort. The T cell repertoires of 700 or so subjects were profiled by immunosequencing and related to cytomegalovirus serostatus. Among 398 genotyped donors of the cohort, an average of about 220,000 unique TCR beta nucleotide sequences was sequenced per donor, of which about 18% were non-productive. To decide whether each TCR beta V gene segment behaved as functional or pseudogenic, an earlier analysis of some 600 of the donors relied on high-throughput TCR beta sequencing. About five DR-DQ haplotypes were handled as single units for association and clustering because linkage in the cohort was strong. Donor age, sex, ethnicity and CMV serostatus were compiled alongside the repertoire data. Of the roughly 400 genotyped donors, less than 90% were placed in the genetic ancestry cluster associated with self-reported Caucasian donors. The aim of the study was to test whether cataloging public T cell receptors could identify signatures of past pathogen exposure. An early release covering roughly 600 HLA-typed donors comprised roughly 300 gigabases of sequencing data and tens of millions of unique TCR sequences. High-throughput TCR immunosequencing, statistical association of individual TCRs with disease status, and machine learning were combined to predict cytomegalovirus infection status. HLA typing included class I and class II loci at four-digit resolution. Rather than drawing on any new phenotypic data, the later analysis identified candidate immune exposures from TCR beta sequences and the way those sequences occurred across donors. In addition to the first cohort of 666 subjects, a separate validation cohort of approximately 120 different subjects was used. In a later analysis, previously published TCR beta repertoires from 500 to 750 donors were re-analyzed and high-resolution HLA genotyping was added so that TCR occurrence patterns could be studied. Typing coverage varied by locus: about 620-640 donors for A, B, C, DRB1 and DQB1; about 520 for DQA1; about 570 for DPA1; approximately 450 for DPB1. The full study reports these points: In an earlier analysis of 500 to 650 of the donors, most TCR beta V segments appeared in productive rearrangements about 87% or about 30% of the time, broadly matching IMGT annotations. Because some donors lacked HLA typing at each locus, the association tests relied only on the typed subset. An association between a missense DCLRE1C variant and V-gene and J-gene trimming of TCR beta chains was found in a later genetic analysis and replicated in an independent cohort. The authors suggested that the approach could potentially be extended to other disease states and immunological phenotypes. A later analysis found that TCR association rates varied across HLA loci, with DRB1 alleles showing the most associated TCRs and HLA-C alleles the fewest. A total of some 180 TCR beta chains were listed by the study as associated with cytomegalovirus. Immune exposure information for the cohort was limited to CMV serostatus. In a later analysis, most CMV-associated TCR beta chains were found to appear HLA-restricted, with HLA associations seemingly driven largely by CMV exposure. The cohort was sequenced for TCR beta chains only, and without alpha or paired-chain data the features that could be detected were limited. A later analysis found that HLA-associated TCR beta chains were more clonally expanded and had lower generation probabilities than equally common non-associated chains. A later analysis reported that several top co-occurrence clusters appeared linked to parvovirus B19, influenza, CMV and Epstein-Barr virus. In a later genetic analysis, fewer N-insertions in productive TCRs were reported among donors in an Asian-associated ancestry cluster than the approximately 630-donor mean. The classifier was reported to diagnose cytomegalovirus status with high specificity and sensitivity in both the original and validation cohorts. While some public TCRs were present in many individuals, most TCR sequences turned up only very rarely across donors. A cluster of highly shared sequence variants was judged likely to represent a technical artifact of the sequencing pipeline. Roughly uniform sequencing depth across donors was assumed in presence/absence analyses, although this assumption may not hold. Specific HLA alleles were associated with about 17,000 TCR beta sequences at a false discovery rate of 0.05 in a later analysis. The earlier analysis of 450 to 700 of the donors excluded some 15 rarely observed V segments, including chromosome 9 orphons, because counts were too low. A further reported finding was that TCR beta sequences accurately predicted the HLA-A and HLA-B alleles for most subjects in the first cohort. Some IMGT-functional V segments, including TRBV6-2 and TRBV6-3, could not be told apart with the 87-base-pair reads, so those segments were excluded. Assigning TCR associations to individual alleles was difficult when HLA alleles, especially DR and DQ, strongly co-occurred. A few of the identified cytomegalovirus-associated TCR beta chains were confirmed in vitro to be specific for cytomegalovirus antigens. Linkage disequilibrium might explain the correlated functional status among segregating V segments, but an unknown experimental factor could not be excluded.

The cohort consisted of approximately 670 healthy bone marrow donors. At the time of sampling, all cohort members were nominally healthy, though unrecorded immune exposures were likely present. The donor was CMV seronegative and was included in the group of a few hundred seronegative cohort members. A peripheral blood sample was provided by each donor, and peripheral blood mononuclear cells were used for TCR beta sequencing. The Qiagen DNeasy Blood Extraction Kit was used to extract genomic DNA from the blood cell samples. Between the V and J ends, shortened by 6 bases and 0 bases respectively, the junction contains 14 bases. Spanning cysteine to phenylalanine, the CDR3 consists of 15 amino acids. Of the read, only the CDR3 DNA is kept; its 45 bases are in frame from base 1. Sequences MNHEY (CDR1) and SVGAGI (CDR2) are obtained from the germline V gene. This clone was counted only a few times. What this receptor recognizes is not known. Within one base of it there is no much larger clone, and no base qualities were kept.

Library construction relied on the immunoSEQ multiplex PCR assay. For the multiplex PCR, a mixture combining 60 forward primers for TCR Vbeta segments and 13 reverse primers for TCR Jbeta segments was used. Amplification of the CDR3 region of rearranged TCR beta genes was performed with a multiplex PCR assay on genomic DNA. The amplified TCR beta libraries were sequenced on the Illumina HiSeq System as 87-base-pair reads. As for how the authors treated the data: A later analysis counted 65 million to 90 million unique TCR beta chains across the 600 to 850 repertoires, and approximately 11 million of these chains were shared by at least two donors. Raw reads were error-corrected and collapsed into unique sequences with a nearest-neighbor algorithm that merged closely related sequences to remove PCR and sequencing errors. Alignment of CDR3 sequences to IMGT reference sequences was used to assign V, D and J gene segments. Each retained sequence needed at least a six-nucleotide match to both a V gene segment and a J gene segment. Rearrangements were called productive when the CDR3 lacked stop codons and stayed in frame with V and J; all others were non-productive. Following IMGT convention, CDR3 was defined as the stretch from the second conserved V-encoded cysteine to the conserved J-encoded phenylalanine. The earlier analysis of approximately 500 of the donors excluded sequences that lacked an unambiguous match to a single V gene segment. An earlier analysis of some 500 of the donors classified V segments as functional when productive rearrangements were above 56.7% and as segregating when the standard deviation between donors was above 5%. A statistical classification framework was built for diagnosing cytomegalovirus status from the catalog of TCR beta chain sequences. In a later analysis, V and J genes were assigned by comparing TCR nucleotide sequences against IMGT/GENE-DB human TR gene sequences. Using the TCRdist pipeline, a later analysis assigned CDR3 sequences along with most-parsimonious VDJ recombination scenarios. A later analysis defined each TCR beta chain by its CDR3 amino acid sequence plus V-gene family, and excluded reads lacking a unique V-gene family. To address suspected cross-contamination and a sequencing artifact, a later analysis removed a few hundred highly shared, low-generation-probability nucleotide sequences. A later analysis calculated a clonal expansion index for each public chain from normalized within-repertoire ranks of inferred template counts. Generation probabilities in a later analysis came from a VDJ recombination model fitted to out-of-frame rearrangements, and those results were checked against IGoR. Hypergeometric tests were used in a later analysis to score TCR-TCR, TCR-HLA and TCR-CMV co-occurrence, with a repertoire-size bias correction applied to the TCR pairs. False discovery rates were estimated in a later analysis by permuting HLA or CMV assignments 20 times. In a later analysis, co-occurring TCRs were grouped using DBSCAN, with TCRdist sequence similarity added in when clustering inside HLA-allele-positive subsets. For co-occurrence clustering, repertoires with fewer than 30,000 or more than 120,000 public chains were excluded, along with a handful of repertoires with anomalous nucleotide sharing. TCRdb holds this immuneACCESS table with in-frame rearrangements only. Some clones are missing; in checked studies, unresolved V genes explain under half, and the rest has no known cause. V, J and clone size were drawn from that table, and D and trimming were deduced from the DNA. The sample yields 130,000 or so clones; around 70% were counted once. Approximately 7% of the sample is taken by the ten largest.

The V and J segments used are TRBV6-5 and TRBJ1-1; the D segment could be TRBD1, given 6 matching bases. Input material: PBMCs. The source is a male donor in good health and CMV-seronegative. The DNA sequence follows: TGTGCCAGCAGGGATAAACAGGGATTGAACACTGAAGCTTTCTTT. It translates as CASRDKQGLNTEAFF.